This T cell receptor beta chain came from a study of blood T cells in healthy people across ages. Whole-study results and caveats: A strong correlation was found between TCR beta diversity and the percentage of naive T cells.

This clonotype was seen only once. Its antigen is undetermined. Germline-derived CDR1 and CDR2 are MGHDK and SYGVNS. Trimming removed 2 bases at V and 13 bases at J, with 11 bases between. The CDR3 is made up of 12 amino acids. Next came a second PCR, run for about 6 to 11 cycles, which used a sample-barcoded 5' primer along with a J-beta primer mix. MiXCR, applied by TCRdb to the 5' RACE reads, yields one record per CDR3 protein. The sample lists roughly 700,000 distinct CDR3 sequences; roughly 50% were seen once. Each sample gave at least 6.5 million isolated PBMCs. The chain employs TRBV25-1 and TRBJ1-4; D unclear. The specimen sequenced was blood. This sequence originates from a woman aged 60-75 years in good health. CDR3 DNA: TGTGCCAGCAGTGAAGAGGGATTGAGACTGTTTTTT. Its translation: CASSEEGLRLFF.